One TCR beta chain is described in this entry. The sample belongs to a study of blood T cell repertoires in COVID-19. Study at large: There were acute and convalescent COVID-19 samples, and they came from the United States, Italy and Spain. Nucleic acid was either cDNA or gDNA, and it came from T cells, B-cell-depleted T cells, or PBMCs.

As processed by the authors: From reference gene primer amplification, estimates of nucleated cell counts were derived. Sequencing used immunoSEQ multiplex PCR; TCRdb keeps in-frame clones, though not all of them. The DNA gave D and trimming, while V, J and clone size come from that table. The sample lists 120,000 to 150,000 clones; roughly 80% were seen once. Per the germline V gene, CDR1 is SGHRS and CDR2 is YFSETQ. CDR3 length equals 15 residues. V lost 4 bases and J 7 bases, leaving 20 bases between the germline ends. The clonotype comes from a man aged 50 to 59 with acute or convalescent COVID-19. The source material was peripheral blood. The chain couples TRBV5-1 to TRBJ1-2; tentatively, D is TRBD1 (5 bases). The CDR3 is CASSPRPGLMGGYTF. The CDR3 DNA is TGCGCCAGCAGCCCAAGACCGGGACTAATGGGTGGCTACACCTTC.